The text below deals with one T cell receptor (beta chain). The antigen remains unidentified. This sample stems from a study of monozygotic twins with inflammatory bowel disease. Findings and caveats of the study: Especially with disease activity, IBD patients shared fewer clonotypes with others than healthy twins did. A distinction between different T cell subtypes was not possible.

Molecular identifiers with 6-nucleotide sample barcodes were added during cDNA synthesis via template switching. TCRdb reprocessed the 5' RACE reads and stores each CDR3 protein as one record, lacking DNA. This sample's clone table lists around 190,000 distinct CDR3 sequences. The sample taken for sequencing was blood. This TCR came from a human donor with ulcerative colitis or Crohn's disease, or a healthy co-twin of an affected twin (not recorded which).

The CDR3 loop reads CASSLWGRSEAFF. V and J are TRBV12-3 or TRBV12-4 and TRBJ1-1; checking the TCRdb D call of TRBD1 is not possible without DNA. The CDR3 contains 13 residues.